This T cell receptor beta chain was captured by sequencing in a study of T cells after yellow fever vaccination. This CDR3 region has 13 residues. Deletions cut 11 bases from V and 8 bases from J, with 21 bases between. Germline-derived CDR1 and CDR2 are SNHLY and FYNNEI. This clonotype was counted ten times or more. TCRdb reprocessed the 5' RACE reads via MiXCR and lists one record per CDR3 protein. The data contain 200,000 to 300,000 distinct CDR3 sequences, more than 3.5% of them seen just once; the ten biggest clones take up under 20%. Sample: PBMCs, taken 15 days after the yellow fever booster vaccination. The receptor was isolated from a man aged 18 to 30 who received the YFV17D yellow fever vaccine. The chain uses TRBV2 and TRBJ1-2; D gene unclear. CDR3 protein: CASNRGTSVGYTF. CDR3 nucleotide sequence: TGTGCCTCAAACCGGGGTACTAGTGTCGGCTACACCTTC.